This T cell receptor beta chain comes out of a study of T cell responses to AZD1222 COVID-19 vaccine. The study, taken as a whole, reports: White British people made up most donors, females outnumbered males, and clonal diversity was possibly underestimated.

The repertoire was sequenced with immunoSEQ multiplex PCR; TCRdb's copy has only in-frame clones and lacks some. The sample lists under 200,000 clones; just over 90% were seen once. In the case of this clone: Antigen unknown.

The CDR3 runs 13 residues. V lost 2 bases and J 10 bases, leaving 9 bases between the germline ends. Germline V CDR1 and CDR2: MNHNS, SASEGT. This clonotype was sampled from an adult who received the MenACWY meningococcal vaccine as a control. The input for sequencing was peripheral blood, taken 28 days after the second dose of the MenACWY control vaccine. The chain uses TRBV6-1 and TRBJ1-6; weak D call: TRBD1 (5 bases). Here the CDR3 reads CASSETGVSPLHF. CDR3 nucleotide sequence: TGTGCCAGCAGTGAAACGGGGGTATCACCCCTCCACTTT.